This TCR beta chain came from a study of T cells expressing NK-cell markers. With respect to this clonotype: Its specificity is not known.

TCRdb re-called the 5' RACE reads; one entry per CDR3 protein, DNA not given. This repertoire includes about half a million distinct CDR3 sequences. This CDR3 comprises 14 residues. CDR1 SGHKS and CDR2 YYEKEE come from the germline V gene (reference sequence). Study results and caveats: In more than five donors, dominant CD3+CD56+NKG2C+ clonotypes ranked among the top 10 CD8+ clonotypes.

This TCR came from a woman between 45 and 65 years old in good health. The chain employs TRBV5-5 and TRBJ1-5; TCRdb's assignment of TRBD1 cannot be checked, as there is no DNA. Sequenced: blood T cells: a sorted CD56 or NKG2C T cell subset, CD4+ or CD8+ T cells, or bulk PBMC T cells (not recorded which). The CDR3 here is CASSPQKGNQPQHF.